This TCR beta chain was sequenced in a study of cytomegalovirus exposure and HLA in healthy donors. About this clone: Its target is unknown.

Primers: 60 Vbeta forward and 13 Jbeta reverse. Sequencing used immunoSEQ multiplex PCR; TCRdb keeps in-frame clones, though not all of them. This sample carries around 160,000 clones, roughly 74% of them seen once, and the ten largest clones take less than 5%. The germline V gene encodes CDR1 WNHNN and CDR2 SYGVQD (reference sequence). The CDR3 is 16 residues long. The trim removed 10 bases at V and 1 base at J, leaving 10 bases unmatched. Findings and caveats of the study: Earlier analysis looked at TCR beta V segments, and most were productive about 90% or about 30% of the time. TCR beta sequences reportedly predicted most subjects' HLA-A and HLA-B alleles accurately.

The receptor comes from a male donor in good health and CMV-seronegative. The chain links TRBV10-1 to TRBJ1-6; TRBD1 agrees at 7 bases. Sequenced sample: PBMCs. CDR3 nucleotide sequence: TGCGCCAACCTCAGACAGGGTAATTCCTATAATTCACCCCTCCACTTT. It yields the protein CANLRQGNSYNSPLHF.